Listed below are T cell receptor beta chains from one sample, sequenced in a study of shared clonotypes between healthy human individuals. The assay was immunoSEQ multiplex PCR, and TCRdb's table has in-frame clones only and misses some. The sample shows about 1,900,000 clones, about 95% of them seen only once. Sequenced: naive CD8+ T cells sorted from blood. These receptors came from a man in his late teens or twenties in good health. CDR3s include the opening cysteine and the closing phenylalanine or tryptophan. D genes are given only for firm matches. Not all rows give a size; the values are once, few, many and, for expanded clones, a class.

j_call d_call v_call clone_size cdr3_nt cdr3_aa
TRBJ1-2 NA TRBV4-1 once TGCGCCAGCAGCCAAGAGAGAAGCGTTTCTAACTATGGCTACACCTTC CASSQERSVSNYGYTF
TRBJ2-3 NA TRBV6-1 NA TGTGCCAGCAGTGTACTGCGGGGCAACACAGATACGCAGTATTTT CASSVLRGNTDTQYF
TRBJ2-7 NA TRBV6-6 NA TGTGCCAGCAGTCCGCGGACAGCTACAACCTACGAGCAGTACTTC CASSPRTATTYEQYF
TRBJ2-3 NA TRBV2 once TGTGCCAGCAGTAGGCTAGAGGCAGATACGCAGTATTTT CASSRLEADTQYF
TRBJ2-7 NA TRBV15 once TGTGCCACCAGCCGGACTTTAGGGTACGAGCAGTACTTC CATSRTLGYEQYF
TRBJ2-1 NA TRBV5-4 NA TGTGCCAGCAGCTTGAGGGAGTACAATGAGCAGTTCTTC CASSLREYNEQFF
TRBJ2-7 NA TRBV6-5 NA TGTGCCAGCAGTTACAAGGTGGACAATCCCTACGAGCAGTACTTC CASSYKVDNPYEQYF
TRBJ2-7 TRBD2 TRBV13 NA TGTGCCAGCAGCTCCGGGACTAGCGGGTGGCTTCTCAACTTC CASSSGTSGWLLNF
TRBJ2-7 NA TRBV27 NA TGTGCCAGCAGTTTATCGGGACATAACTACGAGCAGTACTTC CASSLSGHNYEQYF
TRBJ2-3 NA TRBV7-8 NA TGTGCCAGCAGCTTGTTGTGGCCAGATACGCAGTATTTT CASSLLWPDTQYF
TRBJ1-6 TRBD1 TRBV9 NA TGTGCCAGCAGCTCCCGCGGACAGGATTCACCCCTCCACTTT CASSSRGQDSPLHF
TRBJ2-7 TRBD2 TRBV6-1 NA TGTGCCAGCAGTGAAATAGCGGGAAGCTCCTACGAGCAGTACTTC CASSEIAGSSYEQYF
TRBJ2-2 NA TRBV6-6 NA TGTGCCAGCAGTACCGACACCGGGGAGCTGTTTTTT CASSTDTGELFF
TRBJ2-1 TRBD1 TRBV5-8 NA TGTGCCAGCAGCGAGACAGGGGTCTACAATGAGCAGTTCTTC CASSETGVYNEQFF
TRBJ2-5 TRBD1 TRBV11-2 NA TGTGCCAGCAGCGCGACAGGGGGCAGGGAGACCCAGTACTTC CASSATGGRETQYF
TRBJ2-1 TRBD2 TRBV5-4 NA TGTGCCAGCAGCTTGTCCGGCGGGGGGGCCTTGGATGAGCAGTTCTTC CASSLSGGGALDEQFF
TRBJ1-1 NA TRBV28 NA TGTGCCAGCAGACTACTTGGAGGCACTGAAGCTTTCTTT CASRLLGGTEAFF
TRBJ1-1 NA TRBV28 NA TGTGCCAGCAGCCATCCTATTGAAGCTTTCTTT CASSHPIEAFF
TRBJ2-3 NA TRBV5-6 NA TGTGCCAGCAGCCAGGGAGTTTTAGCAGATACGCAGTATTTT CASSQGVLADTQYF
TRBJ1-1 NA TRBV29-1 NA TGCAGCGTTGAAGACTTGGGGGCTGAAGCTTTCTTT CSVEDLGAEAFF
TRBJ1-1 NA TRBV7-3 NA TGTGCCAGCAGCCAAATCCACAACAGGGAAATCGGCACTGAAGCTTTCTTT CASSQIHNREIGTEAFF
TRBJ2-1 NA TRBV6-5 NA TGTGCCAGCAGTCAGGGCAATGAGCAGTTCTTC CASSQGNEQFF
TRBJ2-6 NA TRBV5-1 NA TGCGCCAGCAGCTTGGAACCCCTAGCGTCCCGCTCTGGGGCCAACGTCCTGACTTTC CASSLEPLASRSGANVLTF
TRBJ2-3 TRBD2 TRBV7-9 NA TGTGCCAGCAGCCCATTTAGCGGGAGTGCAGATACGCAGTATTTT CASSPFSGSADTQYF
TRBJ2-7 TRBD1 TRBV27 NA TGTGCCAGCAGTGCTCTCGGGGTGGGACAGGGGACCTACGAGCAGTACTTC CASSALGVGQGTYEQYF
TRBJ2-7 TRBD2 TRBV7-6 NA TGTGCCAGCAGCCCCCGAGGACTAGCGGGAACCTACGAGCAGTACTTC CASSPRGLAGTYEQYF
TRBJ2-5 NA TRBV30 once TGTGCCTGGAGCTTGACAGCATCAGGGACCCAGTACTTC CAWSLTASGTQYF
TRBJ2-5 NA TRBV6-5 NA TGTGCCAGCAGTTACGGCCCCTTAGGCAGAGAGACCCAGTACTTC CASSYGPLGRETQYF
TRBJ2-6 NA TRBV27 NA TGTGCCAGCAGTGACCTGACTCCATCTGGGGCCAACGTCCTGACTTTC CASSDLTPSGANVLTF
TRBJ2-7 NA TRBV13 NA TGTGCCAGCAGCTTAGCGGGTACGTTACGGTCCGAGCAGTACTTC CASSLAGTLRSEQYF
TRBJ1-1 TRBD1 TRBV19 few TGTGCCAGTATACAGGGGGCGAGTGGTGAAGCTTTCTTT CASIQGASGEAFF
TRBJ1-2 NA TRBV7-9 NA TGTGCCAGCACCCAAGACCCCAGAGCTAACTATGGCTACACCTTC CASTQDPRANYGYTF
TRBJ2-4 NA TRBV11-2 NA TGTGCCAGCAGCTCCACTGAGTTAGGGATCCAAAACATTCAGTACTTC CASSSTELGIQNIQYF
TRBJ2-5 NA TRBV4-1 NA TGCGCCAGCAGCCAAGTTGGCGGGGAGGAGACCCAGTACTTC CASSQVGGEETQYF
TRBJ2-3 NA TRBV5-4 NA TGTGCCAGCAGCCCTGACCCCGACAGACACACGGAGTATTTT CASSPDPDRHTEYF
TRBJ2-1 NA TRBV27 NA TGTGCCAGCAGTCTCACAGGGTATGAGCAGTTCTTC CASSLTGYEQFF
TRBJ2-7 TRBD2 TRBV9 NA TGTGCCAGCAGCCCCGGGACTAGCGGCTACGAGCAGTACTTC CASSPGTSGYEQYF
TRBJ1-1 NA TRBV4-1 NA TGCGCCAGCAGCGGGGCTGAAGCTTTCTTT CASSGAEAFF
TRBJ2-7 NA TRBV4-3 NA TGCGCCAGCAGCCAAGAACTCTACCAACCCTACGAGCAGTACTTC CASSQELYQPYEQYF
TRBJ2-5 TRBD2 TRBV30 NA TGTGCCTGGAGGGGGACTAGCGGGAGACCCTGGGAGACCCAGTACTTC CAWRGTSGRPWETQYF
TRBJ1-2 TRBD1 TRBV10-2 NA TGCGCCAGCAGTGAAGCACAGGGGGCCGGGTTTGGAGGCTACACCTTC CASSEAQGAGFGGYTF
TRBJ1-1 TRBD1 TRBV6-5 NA TGTGCCAGCAGTATGGCAGGGGGTACTGAAGCTTTCTTT CASSMAGGTEAFF
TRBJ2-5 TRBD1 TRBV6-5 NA TGTGCCAGCAGTTACGCACCATTGGACAGGGGGGAGACCCAGTACTTC CASSYAPLDRGETQYF
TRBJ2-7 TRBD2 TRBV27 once TGTGCCAGCAGCCCCGGGGGGGTCCCCGAGCAGTACTTC CASSPGGVPEQYF
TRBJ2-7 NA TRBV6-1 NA TGTGCCAGCACGGCGGGGTCCTACGAGCAGTACTTC CASTAGSYEQYF
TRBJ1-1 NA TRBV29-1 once TGCAGCGTTGAAGATCTTAGAGGGAACACTGAAGCTTTCTTT CSVEDLRGNTEAFF
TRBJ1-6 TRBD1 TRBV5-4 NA TGTGCCAGCAGCTTGGAAGGGGGCACTTCACCCCTCCACTTT CASSLEGGTSPLHF
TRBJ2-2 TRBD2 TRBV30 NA TGTGCCTGGAGTGTCGCCCTAGCGGGGGCAACTGCCGGGGAGCTGTTTTTT CAWSVALAGATAGELFF